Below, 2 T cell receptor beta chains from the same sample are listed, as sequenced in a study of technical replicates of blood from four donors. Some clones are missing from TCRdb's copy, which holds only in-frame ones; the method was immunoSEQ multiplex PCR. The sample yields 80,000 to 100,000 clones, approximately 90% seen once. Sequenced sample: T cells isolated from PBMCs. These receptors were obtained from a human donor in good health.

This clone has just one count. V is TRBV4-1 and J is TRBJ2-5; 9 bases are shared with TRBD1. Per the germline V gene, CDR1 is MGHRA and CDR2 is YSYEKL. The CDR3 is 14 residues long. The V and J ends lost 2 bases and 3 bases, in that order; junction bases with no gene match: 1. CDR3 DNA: TGCGCCAGCAGCCAAACAGGGGGCGAAGAGACCCAGTACTTC. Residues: CASSQTGGEETQYF.

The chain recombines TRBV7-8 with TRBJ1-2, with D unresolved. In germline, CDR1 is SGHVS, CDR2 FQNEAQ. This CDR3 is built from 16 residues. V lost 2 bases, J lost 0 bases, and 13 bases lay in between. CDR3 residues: CASSLPSGMANYGYTF. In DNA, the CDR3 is TGTGCCAGCAGCTTACCTTCGGGGATGGCTAACTATGGCTACACCTTC.